These 28 T cell receptor beta chains were all obtained from the same sample, sequenced in a study of blood T cell repertoires in COVID-19. Sequenced by immunoSEQ multiplex PCR; TCRdb stores in-frame clones only, minus some. The table has roughly 380,000 clones, more than 70% seen once. The sequenced sample consisted of peripheral blood. The receptors stem from a woman aged 55-75 years with COVID-19, enrolled during active disease.

The CDR3 protein is CASSPGLAPTDTQYF. The CDR3, as DNA: TGTGCCAGCTCACCGGGACTAGCGCCCACAGATACGCAGTATTTT. This chain links TRBV18 with TRBJ2-3, with 10 nucleotides matching TRBD2. Germline CDR1 and CDR2: KGHSH and LQKENI. Germline trimming cut 3 bases from V and 2 bases from J; bases unmatched to any gene: 2. The length of the CDR3 is 15 residues.

The chain couples TRBV18 to TRBJ2-7; 7 nucleotides match TRBD1. Germline V gene sequence: CDR1 KGHSH, CDR2 LQKENI. CDR3 length: 13 amino acids. V trimming: 8 bases; J trimming: 5 bases; junction bases outside the gene matches: 9. CDR3: CASTRQGGDEQYF. The DNA for the CDR3 is TGTGCCAGCACCCGACAGGGTGGAGACGAGCAGTACTTC.

This clone turned up a few times. This chain joins TRBV5-6 and TRBJ1-3; possibly TRBD1 for D (6 bases). The CDR3 is 17 amino acids. V lost 1 base, J lost 3 bases, and 17 bases lay in between. Germline CDR1 SGHDT, CDR2 YYEEEE. Here the CDR3 DNA reads TGTGCCAGCAGCTTGCTTTCTCAGGGGCAGGTTGGAAACACCATATATTTT. It translates to CASSLLSQGQVGNTIYF.

The chain employs TRBV19 and TRBJ2-7; no reliable D call. Germline loops: CDR1 LNHDA, CDR2 SQIVND (reference sequence). V was cut by 5 bases and J by 3 bases, with 17 bases left in between. The CDR3 consists of 15 residues. CDR3 nucleotides: TGTGCCAGTAGTGCCTCTGGCGGTGGAAACTACGAGCAGTACTTC. This sequence encodes CASSASGGGNYEQYF.

The J gene is TRBJ2-7, the V gene TRBV29-1; possibly TRBD2 for D (5 bases). Trimming stripped 7 bases from V and 0 bases from J, with 13 bases between. The CDR3 extends over 13 amino acids. Germline CDR1 and CDR2: SQVTM and ANQGSEA. This chain's CDR3 is CSAEGFSSYEQYF. CDR3 DNA: TGCAGCGCCGAGGGATTTAGCTCCTACGAGCAGTACTTC.

The chain employs TRBV11-2 and TRBJ2-7; TRBD2 matches 11 bases. The V gene's germline CDR1 is SGHAT and CDR2 FQNNGV. Germline trimming cut 6 bases from V and 4 bases from J; bases unmatched to any gene: 8. The CDR3 is 15 residues long. CDR3: CASRKASGGKYEQYF. As DNA, the CDR3 is TGTGCCAGCAGGAAAGCTAGCGGGGGGAAGTACGAGCAGTACTTC. Full variable domain (rest looked up from reference TRBV11-2 and TRBJ2-7): EAGVAQSPRYKIIEKRQSVAFWCNPISGHATLYWYQQILGQGPKLLIQFQNNGVVDDSQLPKDRFSAERLKGVDSTLKIQPAKLEDSAVYLCASRKASGGKYEQYFGPGTRLTVT.

The rearrangement links TRBV6-5 to TRBJ1-1; D remains ambiguous. From germline, CDR1 is MNHEY and CDR2 SVGAGI. The CDR3 totals 14 residues. V lost 5 bases and J lost 1, with 11 bases in between. CDR3 nucleotide sequence: TGTGCCAGCAGTATTACGAACAAGAACACTGAAGCTTTCTTT. Translation: CASSITNKNTEAFF.

This clone showed up just once. The chain has TRBV7-2 and TRBJ1-2, with 8 positions matching TRBD1. The germline V gene has CDR1 SGHTA and CDR2 FQGNSA. The CDR3 covers 13 residues. Trimming cost V 5 bases and J 5 bases; bases outside gene matches: 4. This CDR3 is CASSPGQAYGYTF. CDR3 sequence (DNA): TGTGCCAGCAGCCCGGGACAGGCTTATGGCTACACCTTC.

This chain joins TRBV6-5 and TRBJ1-1; D unresolved. The CDR3 is made up of 12 amino acids. Trimming cost V 6 bases and J 7 bases, with 12 bases left between them. Germline CDR1 MNHEY, CDR2 SVGAGI. Here the CDR3 DNA reads TGTGCCAGCAGGAGGGTATGGATTGAAGCTTTCTTT. The encoded protein is CASRRVWIEAFF.

CDR3 DNA sequence: TGTGCCAGCAGCTTAGTGACAGGGACTAACTATGGCTACACCTTC. Translation: CASSLVTGTNYGYTF. This sequence joins TRBV7-8 and TRBJ1-2; 7 positions match TRBD1. With V trimmed by 1 base and J by 0 bases, 2 bases remained unmatched. The CDR3 has 15 amino acids. Germline CDR1 is SGHVS and CDR2 is FQNEAQ.

The V and J genes are TRBV27 and TRBJ1-1; no definite D call. The germline V gene has CDR1 MNHEY and CDR2 SMNVEV (reference sequence). V dropped 6 bases and J dropped 5 bases, with 19 bases sitting between them. This CDR3 has 15 amino acids. The CDR3 DNA is TGTGCCAGCAGGAACTGGGGTGGAGGGTTAACTGAAGCTTTCTTT. Amino acids: CASRNWGGGLTEAFF.

This clone appeared a single time. The chain is built from TRBV6-5 and TRBJ2-7, with TRBD1 identical over 8 bases. CDR1 and CDR2 from the germline V gene are MNHEY and SVGAGI. V dropped 8 bases and J dropped 1; count of bases not matched to a gene: 1. The CDR3 covers 12 residues. CDR3 in DNA: TGTGCCAGCGGGACAGGTTCCTACGAGCAGTACTTC. Encoded protein: CASGTGSYEQYF.

The chain employs TRBV27 and TRBJ1-1; D is uncertain. V was pared by 5 bases and J by 2 bases, with 9 bases between. Germline lookup yields CDR1 MNHEY and CDR2 SMNVEV (reference sequence). The CDR3 runs 13 residues. CDR3 sequence (DNA): TGTGCCAGCAGTGACCCGGGAAACACTGAAGCTTTCTTT. Protein product: CASSDPGNTEAFF.

The gene calls are TRBV11-2 and TRBJ2-1; a weak D match, TRBD2 (6 bases). CDR3 length equals 13 residues. Trimming took off 3 bases at V and 7 bases at J, with 10 bases between the two ends. The germline CDR1 and CDR2 sequences are SGHAT and FQNNGV. CDR3 loop: CASSLGLLNEQFF. Written as DNA, the CDR3 is TGTGCCAGCAGCTTGGGACTTTTGAATGAGCAGTTCTTC.

Here the CDR3 DNA reads TGCAGTGCTAGTTGGACAGGACCTTTCGAGCAGTACTTC. Amino acid sequence: CSASWTGPFEQYF. The chain combines TRBV20-1 with TRBJ2-7; 7 bases agree with TRBD1. Germline assignment: CDR1 DFQATT and CDR2 SNEGSKA (reference sequence). This CDR3 contains 13 residues. The V gene end was trimmed by 3 bases and the J gene end by 6 bases; junction bases not matched to a gene: 8.

V and J are TRBV6-5 and TRBJ1-1, with D hard to call. Germline V gene sequence: CDR1 MNHEY, CDR2 SVGAGI. Trimming removed 4 bases from V and 5 bases from J, with 8 bases in between. The CDR3 covers 12 residues. As DNA, the CDR3 is TGTGCCAGCAGTTGGGAGGGTACTGAAGCTTTCTTT. Protein sequence: CASSWEGTEAFF.

CDR3: CASSLQRATGAYGYTF. CDR3 DNA: TGTGCCAGCTCACTGCAAAGGGCGACAGGGGCTTATGGCTACACCTTC. The rearrangement joins TRBV18 to TRBJ1-2; the match to TRBD1 covers 8 bases. Germline V gene sequence: CDR1 KGHSH, CDR2 LQKENI. V shed 4 bases, J shed 5 bases, and the junction held 12 bases outside the gene matches. This CDR3 region has 16 residues.

The V and J genes are TRBV29-1 and TRBJ1-2; D is uncertain. V gave up 5 bases and J gave up 8 bases, with 21 bases separating them. CDR1 and CDR2 (germline): SQVTM, ANQGSEA. The CDR3 contains 14 residues. The DNA of the CDR3 is TGCAGCGTTACCCATAACCTCAGGTCACGGGGCTACACCTTC. Translating gives CSVTHNLRSRGYTF.

The chain is built from TRBV5-1 and TRBJ2-5; 8 bases are shared with TRBD2. The V and J ends lost 4 bases and 1 base, in that order; junction bases with no gene match: 6. Germline assignment: CDR1 SGHRS and CDR2 YFSETQ. CDR3 length equals 15 residues. CDR3 region: CASSSRGGSQETQYF. CDR3 sequence (DNA): TGCGCCAGCAGCAGTCGGGGGGGAAGCCAAGAGACCCAGTACTTC.

This clone was observed once. V and J are TRBV5-1 and TRBJ2-5, with 10 bases aligning to TRBD2. The germline gives CDR1 SGHRS, CDR2 YFSETQ. V dropped 2 bases and J dropped 4; count of bases not matched to a gene: 5. This CDR3 is 15 amino acids long. The CDR3 loop is CASSFSGGTPETQYF. The CDR3, as DNA: TGCGCCAGCAGCTTTAGCGGGGGGACCCCAGAGACCCAGTACTTC.

The chain carries TRBV28 and TRBJ1-1; TRBD1 aligns across 11 bases. CDR3 length: 16 amino acids. In germline, CDR1 is MDHEN, CDR2 SYDVKM. With V trimmed by 5 bases and J by 3 bases, 8 bases remained unmatched. The CDR3 nucleotides are TGTGCCAGCAGTACTCGCGGACAGGGGGCGGACACTGAAGCTTTCTTT. Encoded protein: CASSTRGQGADTEAFF.

The rearrangement links TRBV10-3 to TRBJ2-7; no clear D. Looked up from germline, CDR1 is ENHRY and CDR2 is SYGVKD. This CDR3 region has 15 residues. Trimming removed 0 bases from V and 5 bases from J, with 14 bases in between. The CDR3 nucleotides read TGTGCCATCAGTGAGTCTGAAACACGGGTCCACGAGCAGTACTTC. It encodes CAISESETRVHEQYF.

The chain combines TRBV19 with TRBJ2-7, with 11 bases aligning to TRBD2. Germline-derived CDR1 and CDR2 are LNHDA and SQIVND (reference sequence). After removal of 2 bases from V and 2 bases from J, the junction contained 2 bases not matched to a gene. The CDR3 totals 15 residues. CDR3 in amino acids: CASSILAGGAYEQYF. CDR3 nucleotide sequence: TGTGCCAGTAGTATACTAGCGGGGGGCGCCTACGAGCAGTACTTC.

On this clone: The identical CDR3 is also encoded by other nucleotide sequences in the sample. The chain is built from TRBV18 and TRBJ1-1; D is ambiguous. CDR3 length: 13 amino acids. V lost 3 bases and J 0 bases, leaving 5 bases between the germline ends. The germline V gene encodes CDR1 KGHSH and CDR2 LQKENI. The CDR3 region is CASSPSLNTEAFF. As DNA, the CDR3 is TGTGCCAGCTCACCGAGTCTGAACACTGAAGCTTTCTTT.

V is TRBV11-3 and J is TRBJ2-2, with 8 positions matching TRBD1. CDR3 length: 14 residues. Germline trimming cut 4 bases from V and 6 bases from J; bases unmatched to any gene: 4. Germline V gene data show CDR1 as SGHNT and CDR2 as YENEEA. In DNA form, the CDR3 reads TGTGCCAGCAGCTCCCCGACAGGGGCCGGGGAGCTGTTTTTT. It encodes CASSSPTGAGELFF.

Concerning this clone itself: The CDR3 end shows no conserved phenylalanine or tryptophan, and so a read error is likely. V usage is TRBV2 and J usage is TRBJ1-2, with D uncertain. Trimming removed 9 bases from V and 1 base from J, with 9 bases in between. The CDR3 is made up of 12 amino acids. CDR1 and CDR2 from the germline V gene are SNHLY and FYNNEI. CDR3 protein: CASSGNNYGYTL. CDR3 nucleotide sequence: TGTGCCAGTTCGGGGAATAACTATGGCTACACCCTC.

This sequence joins TRBV6-2 or TRBV6-3 and TRBJ1-2; 8 bases fit TRBD1. The CDR3 extends over 15 amino acids. Germline V CDR1 and CDR2: MNHEY, SVGEGT. Germline trimming cut 4 bases from V and 5 bases from J; bases unmatched to any gene: 9. The CDR3 here is CASSSPDRAMYGYTF. CDR3 in DNA: TGTGCCAGCAGTTCCCCGGACAGGGCGATGTATGGCTACACCTTC.

V gene TRBV9 combines with J gene TRBJ1-3; perhaps TRBD1 as D (6 bases). With 2 bases removed from V and 4 bases from J, the gap between germline ends came to 7 bases. Germline CDR1 SGDLS, CDR2 YYNGEE. The CDR3 covers 13 residues. The CDR3 protein is CASSVDRGNTIYF. CDR3 nucleotide sequence: TGTGCCAGCAGCGTCGACAGGGGAAACACCATATATTTT.